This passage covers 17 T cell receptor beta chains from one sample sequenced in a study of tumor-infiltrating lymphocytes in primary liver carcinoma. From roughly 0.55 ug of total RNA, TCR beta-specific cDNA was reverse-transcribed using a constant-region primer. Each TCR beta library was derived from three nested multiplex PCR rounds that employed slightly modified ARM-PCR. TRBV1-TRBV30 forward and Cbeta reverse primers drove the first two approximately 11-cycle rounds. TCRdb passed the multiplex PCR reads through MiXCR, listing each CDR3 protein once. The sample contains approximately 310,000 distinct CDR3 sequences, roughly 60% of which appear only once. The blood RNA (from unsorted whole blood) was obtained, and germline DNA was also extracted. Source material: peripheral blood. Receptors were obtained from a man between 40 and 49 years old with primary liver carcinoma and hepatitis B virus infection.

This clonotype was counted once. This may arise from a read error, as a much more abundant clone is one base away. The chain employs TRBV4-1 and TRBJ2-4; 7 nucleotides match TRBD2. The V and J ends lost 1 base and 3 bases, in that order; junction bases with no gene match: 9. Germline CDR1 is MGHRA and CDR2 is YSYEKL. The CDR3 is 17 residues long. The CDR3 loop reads CASSQASGGIVKNIQYF. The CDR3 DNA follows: TGCGCCAGCAGCCAAGCCTCGGGGGGAATAGTCAAAAACATTCAGTACTTC.

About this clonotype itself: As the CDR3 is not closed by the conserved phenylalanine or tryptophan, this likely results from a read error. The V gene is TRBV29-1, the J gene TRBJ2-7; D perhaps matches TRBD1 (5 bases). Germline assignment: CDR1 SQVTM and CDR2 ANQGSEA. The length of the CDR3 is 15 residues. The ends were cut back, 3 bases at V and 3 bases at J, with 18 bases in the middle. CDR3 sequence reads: CSVDRVGLTNYEQYS. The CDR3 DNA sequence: TGCAGCGTTGACAGGGTAGGGCTAACGAACTACGAGCAGTACTCC.

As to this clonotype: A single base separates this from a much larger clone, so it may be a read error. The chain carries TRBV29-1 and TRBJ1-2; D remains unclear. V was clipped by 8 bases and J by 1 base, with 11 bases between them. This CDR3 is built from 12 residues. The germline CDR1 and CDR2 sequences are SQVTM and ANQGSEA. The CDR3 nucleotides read TGCAGCATTTCGGCCGATAACTATGGCTACACCTTC. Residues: CSISADNYGYTF.

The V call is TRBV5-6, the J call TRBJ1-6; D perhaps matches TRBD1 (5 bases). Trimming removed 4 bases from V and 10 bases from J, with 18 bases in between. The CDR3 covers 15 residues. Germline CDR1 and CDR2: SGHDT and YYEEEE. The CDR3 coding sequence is TGTGCCAGCAGCCCTAGGGCAGACAGAGAATCACCCCTCCACTTT. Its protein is CASSPRADRESPLHF.

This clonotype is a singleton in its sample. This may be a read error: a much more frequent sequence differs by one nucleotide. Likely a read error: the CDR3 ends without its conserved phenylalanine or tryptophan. CDR3 sequence (DNA): TGTGCCAGCAAGGCGACTAGCGGGAGCCAGGGCACAGATACGCAGTATTTG. Translated, it gives CASKATSGSQGTDTQYL. The genes are TRBV6-5 and TRBJ2-3; 12 bases are a match to TRBD2. The junction had 9 bases not matched to a gene; V was cut back by 7 bases and J by 1 base. The CDR3 covers 17 residues. The V gene's germline CDR1 is MNHEY and CDR2 SVGAGI.

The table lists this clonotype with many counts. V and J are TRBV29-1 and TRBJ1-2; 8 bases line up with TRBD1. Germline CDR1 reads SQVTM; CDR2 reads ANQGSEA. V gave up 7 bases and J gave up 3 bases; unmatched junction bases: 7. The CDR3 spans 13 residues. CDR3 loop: CSAQTGGDYGYTF. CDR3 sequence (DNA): TGCAGCGCCCAAACAGGGGGGGACTATGGCTACACCTTC.

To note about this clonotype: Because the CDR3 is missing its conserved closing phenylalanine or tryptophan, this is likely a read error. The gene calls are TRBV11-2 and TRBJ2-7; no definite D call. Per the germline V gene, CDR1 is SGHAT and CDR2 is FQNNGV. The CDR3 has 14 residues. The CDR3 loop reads CTSSLSESPYEQYL. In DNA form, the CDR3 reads TGTACCAGCAGCTTATCGGAGTCACCCTACGAGCAGTACTTG.

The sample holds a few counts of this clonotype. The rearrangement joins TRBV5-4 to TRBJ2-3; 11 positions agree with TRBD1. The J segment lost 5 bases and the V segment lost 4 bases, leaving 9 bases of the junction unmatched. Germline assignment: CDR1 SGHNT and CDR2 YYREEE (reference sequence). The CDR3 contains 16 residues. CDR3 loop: CASSRQMDRGQDTQYF. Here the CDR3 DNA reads TGTGCCAGCAGCCGACAGATGGACAGGGGGCAAGATACGCAGTATTTT. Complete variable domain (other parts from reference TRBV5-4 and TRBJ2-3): ETGVTQSPTHLIKTRGQQVTLRCSSQSGHNTVSWYQQALGQGPQFIFQYYREEENGRGNFPPRFSGLQFPNYSSELNVNALELDDSALYLCASSRQMDRGQDTQYFGPGTRLTVL.

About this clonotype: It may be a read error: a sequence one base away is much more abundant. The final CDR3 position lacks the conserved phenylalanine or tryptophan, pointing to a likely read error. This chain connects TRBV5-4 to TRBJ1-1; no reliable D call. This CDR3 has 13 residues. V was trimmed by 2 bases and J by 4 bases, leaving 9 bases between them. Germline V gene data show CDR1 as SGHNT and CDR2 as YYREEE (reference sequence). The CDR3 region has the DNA TGTGCCAGCAGCTTTACGCGGGGCACTGAAGCTTTCCTT. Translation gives CASSFTRGTEAFL.

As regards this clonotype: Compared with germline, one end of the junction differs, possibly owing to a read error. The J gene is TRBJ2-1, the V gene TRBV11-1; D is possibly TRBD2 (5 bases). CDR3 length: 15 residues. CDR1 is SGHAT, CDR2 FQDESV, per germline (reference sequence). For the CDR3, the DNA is TGTACCAGCAGCTTACTCCCCGGGATTGACATTGAGCAGTTCTTC. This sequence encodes CTSSLLPGIDIEQFF.

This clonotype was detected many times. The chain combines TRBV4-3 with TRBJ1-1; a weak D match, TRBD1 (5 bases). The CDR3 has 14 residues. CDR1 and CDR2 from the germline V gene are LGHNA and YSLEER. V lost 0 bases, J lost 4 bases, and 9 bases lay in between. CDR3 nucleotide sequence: TGCGCCAGCAGCCAAGATCCCAGGGCCACTGAAGCTTTCTTT. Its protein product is CASSQDPRATEAFF.

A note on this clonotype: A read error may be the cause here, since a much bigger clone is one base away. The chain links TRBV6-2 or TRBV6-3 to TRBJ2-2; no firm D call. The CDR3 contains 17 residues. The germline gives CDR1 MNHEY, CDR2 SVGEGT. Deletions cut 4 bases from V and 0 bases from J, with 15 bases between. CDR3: CASSSSPGKPNTGELFF. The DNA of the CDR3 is TGTGCCAGCAGTTCCAGCCCTGGGAAGCCGAACACCGGGGAGCTGTTTTTT.

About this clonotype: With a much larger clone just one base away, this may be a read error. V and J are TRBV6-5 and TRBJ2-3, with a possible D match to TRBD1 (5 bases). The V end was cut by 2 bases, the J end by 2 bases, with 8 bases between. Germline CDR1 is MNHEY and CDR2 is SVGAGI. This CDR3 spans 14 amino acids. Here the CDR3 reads CASSYRGVTDTQYF. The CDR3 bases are TGTGCCAGCAGTTACAGGGGCGTCACAGATACGCAGTATTTT.

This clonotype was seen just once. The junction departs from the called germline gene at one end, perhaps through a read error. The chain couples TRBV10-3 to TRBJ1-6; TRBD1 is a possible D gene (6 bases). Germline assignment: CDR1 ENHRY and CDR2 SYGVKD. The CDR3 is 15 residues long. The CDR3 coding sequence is TGTGCCATCGGCGCTAGGACAGAAAATAATTCACACCTCCACTTT. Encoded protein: CAIGARTENNSHLHF.

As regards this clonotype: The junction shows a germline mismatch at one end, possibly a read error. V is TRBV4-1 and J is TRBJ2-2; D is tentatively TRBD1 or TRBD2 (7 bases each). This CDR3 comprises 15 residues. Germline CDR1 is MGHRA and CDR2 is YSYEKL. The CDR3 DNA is TGCGCCAGCAGCCTCCAGGGGGAGGGCTCCTGGGAGTTGTTTTTT. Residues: CASSLQGEGSWELFF.

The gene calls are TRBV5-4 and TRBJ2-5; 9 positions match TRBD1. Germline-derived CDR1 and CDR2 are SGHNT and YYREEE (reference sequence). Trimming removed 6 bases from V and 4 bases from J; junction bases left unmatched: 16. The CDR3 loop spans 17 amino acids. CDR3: CASNYGPGTGIIETQYF. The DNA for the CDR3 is TGTGCCAGCAACTACGGTCCCGGGACAGGGATTATAGAGACCCAGTACTTC.

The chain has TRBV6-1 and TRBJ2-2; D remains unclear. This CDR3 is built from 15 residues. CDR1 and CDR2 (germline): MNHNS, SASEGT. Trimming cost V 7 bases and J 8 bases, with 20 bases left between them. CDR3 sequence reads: CASNDRVLGSGELFF. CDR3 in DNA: TGTGCCAGCAACGATCGAGTTTTGGGCAGTGGGGAGCTGTTTTTT.